These 27 T cell receptor beta chains were sequenced from one sample in a study of blood T cell repertoires in COVID-19. The protocol was immunoSEQ multiplex PCR, while the TCRdb copy is restricted to in-frame clones and leaves out a portion. The data contain a few hundred thousand clones, under 90% of them singletons. The sequenced sample consisted of peripheral blood. Receptor source: a woman in her twenties or thirties with COVID-19, enrolled during active disease.

The chain is built from TRBV13 and TRBJ2-7; 11 bases line up with TRBD1. Losses at the gene ends were 5 bases for V and 5 bases for J; bases not matched to a gene: 8. Germline lookup yields CDR1 PRHDT and CDR2 FYEKMQ (reference sequence). The CDR3 is made up of 15 amino acids. Here the CDR3 reads CASSEGTGGAHEQYF. The CDR3 DNA reads as TGTGCCAGCAGCGAAGGGACAGGGGGGGCCCACGAGCAGTACTTC.

This clone is a singleton in its sample. The chain recombines TRBV5-5 with TRBJ1-3; possible D gene TRBD1, 5 bases. The CDR3 contains 16 residues. Per the germline V gene, CDR1 is SGHKS and CDR2 is YYEKEE (reference sequence). Trimming removed 2 bases at V and 2 bases at J, with 14 bases between. CDR3 residues: CASSFSGWDAGNTIYF. Here the CDR3 DNA reads TGTGCCAGCAGCTTTTCAGGGTGGGATGCTGGAAACACCATATATTTT.

V usage is TRBV28 and J usage is TRBJ1-5, with 12 bases identical to TRBD1. Germline trimming cut 6 bases from V and 6 bases from J; bases unmatched to any gene: 6. In germline, CDR1 is MDHEN, CDR2 SYDVKM. This CDR3 region has 15 residues. The CDR3 loop reads CASRWGQGAIQPQHF. The CDR3 nucleotides read TGTGCCAGCAGATGGGGACAGGGGGCAATTCAGCCCCAGCATTTT. The full variable domain, its missing parts supplied by reference TRBV28 and TRBJ1-5, is DVKVTQSSRYLVKRTGEKVFLECVQDMDHENMFWYRQDPGLGLRLIYFSYDVKMKEKGDIPEGYSVSREKKERFSLILESASTNQTSMYLCASRWGQGAIQPQHFGDGTRLSIL.

The chain has TRBV25-1 and TRBJ1-4; 10 positions agree with TRBD1. Germline V gene lookup returns CDR1 MGHDK and CDR2 SYGVNS. The CDR3 has 15 amino acids. V gave up 4 bases and J gave up 8 bases; unmatched junction bases: 7. CDR3 coding DNA: TGTGCCAGCAGTGTGCCCGGGACAGGGGCGGAAAAACTGTTTTTT. Protein: CASSVPGTGAEKLFF.

The chain recombines TRBV7-8 with TRBJ1-1; D is uncertain. The germline V gene encodes CDR1 SGHVS and CDR2 FQNEAQ. The ends were cut back, 2 bases at V and 0 bases at J, with 7 bases in the middle. This CDR3 is 14 amino acids long. The CDR3 loop is CASSLLAMNTEAFF. The CDR3 DNA is TGTGCCAGCAGCTTATTGGCCATGAACACTGAAGCTTTCTTT.

The chain links TRBV7-3 to TRBJ1-3, with no clear D. CDR1 and CDR2 (germline): SGHTA, FQGTGA. CDR3 size: 14 residues. Trimming stripped 4 bases from V and 6 bases from J, with 13 bases between. The CDR3 loop is CASSSPGKTNTIYF. The CDR3 DNA reads TGTGCCAGCAGCTCCCCGGGGAAGACAAACACCATATATTTT.

The chain combines TRBV30 with TRBJ1-1; 7 bases agree with TRBD1. There are 17 residues in the CDR3. Germline V gene data show CDR1 as GTSNPN and CDR2 as SVGIG (reference sequence). V lost 4 bases, J lost 4 bases, and 18 bases stayed unmatched. CDR3 bases: TGTGCCTGGAACCAGAGGGGGCAGGGGCCGTCTGGCACTGAAGCTTTCTTT. Translated, it gives CAWNQRGQGPSGTEAFF.

This chain uses TRBV27 with TRBJ1-5; tentatively, D is TRBD1 (6 bases). This CDR3 has 15 residues. V dropped 2 bases and J dropped 5 bases, with 13 bases sitting between them. Germline CDR1 reads MNHEY; CDR2 reads SMNVEV (reference sequence). CDR3 in amino acids: CASSLGGGVHQPQHF. As DNA, the CDR3 is TGTGCCAGCAGTTTAGGGGGGGGCGTGCATCAGCCCCAGCATTTT.

The rearrangement joins TRBV28 to TRBJ2-5, with TRBD1 identical over 7 bases. The junction had 5 bases not matched to a gene; V was cut back by 5 bases and J by 8 bases. This CDR3 contains 12 residues. Germline assignment: CDR1 MDHEN and CDR2 SYDVKM. The CDR3 sequence is CASSRQGSTQYF. The CDR3 coding sequence is TGTGCCAGCAGTCGACAGGGATCTACCCAGTACTTC.

The chain joins TRBV24-1 to TRBJ1-1, with TRBD1 as a possible D gene (6 bases). Per germline, CDR1 KGHDR and CDR2 SFDVKD. Trimming took 4 bases from V and 5 from J, leaving 10 bases between them. The CDR3 is 13 residues long. This CDR3 reads CATSEQTGTEAFF. Written as DNA, the CDR3 is TGTGCCACCAGTGAACAGACAGGAACTGAAGCTTTCTTT.

The genes are TRBV7-2 and TRBJ1-1, with TRBD1 as a possible D gene (5 bases). Germline values: CDR1 SGHTA, CDR2 FQGNSA. The germline V and J ends were trimmed by 8 bases and 4 bases, with 20 bases remaining between them. The CDR3 has 15 amino acids. CDR3 residues: CASGGVRGGGTEAFF. Written as DNA, the CDR3 is TGTGCCAGCGGCGGGGTCCGCGGGGGGGGCACTGAAGCTTTCTTT.

The chain links TRBV29-1 to TRBJ1-2, with unresolved D. The CDR3 runs to 13 residues. With 0 bases removed from V and 7 bases from J, the gap between germline ends came to 12 bases. Germline CDR1 is SQVTM and CDR2 is ANQGSEA. CDR3 in DNA: TGCAGCGTTGAAGATCTTCGACGGGGTGGCTACACCTTC. Amino acid sequence: CSVEDLRRGGYTF.

The gene calls are TRBV5-4 and TRBJ1-5; 7 bases match TRBD1. After removal of 4 bases from V and 7 bases from J, the junction contained 5 bases not matched to a gene. CDR3 length: 13 amino acids. The V gene's germline CDR1 is SGHNT and CDR2 YYREEE (reference sequence). For the CDR3, the DNA is TGTGCCAGCAGCACCGACAGGGAGCAGCCCCAGCATTTT. This translates into CASSTDREQPQHF.

The J gene is TRBJ1-5, the V gene TRBV2; 7 bases match TRBD1. The CDR3 runs to 15 residues. The trim removed 4 bases at V and 4 bases at J, leaving 7 bases unmatched. Germline CDR1 and CDR2: SNHLY and FYNNEI. Here the CDR3 reads CASSVTGTANQPQHF. CDR3 DNA sequence: TGTGCCAGCAGTGTTACCGGGACAGCTAATCAGCCCCAGCATTTT.

This chain connects TRBV19 to TRBJ2-6; TRBD1 might be the D (6 bases). Trimming cost V 7 bases and J 0 bases, with 10 bases left between them. CDR1 is LNHDA and CDR2 is SQIVND in the germline V gene (reference sequence). This CDR3 is built from 15 residues. CDR3 sequence reads: CASTRQASGANVLTF. The CDR3 nucleotides are TGTGCCAGTACCCGACAGGCCTCTGGGGCCAACGTCCTGACTTTC.

The V call is TRBV30, the J call TRBJ1-5; D is possibly TRBD1 (6 bases). The CDR3 consists of 16 residues. The germline V and J ends were trimmed by 2 bases and 3 bases, with 17 bases remaining between them. From germline, CDR1 is GTSNPN and CDR2 SVGIG (reference sequence). The CDR3 bases are TGTGCCTGGAGTATTAACACAGGGTGGGACAATCAGCCCCAGCATTTT. This sequence encodes CAWSINTGWDNQPQHF.

The chain links TRBV2 to TRBJ2-7; 11 bases fit TRBD2. J was trimmed by 7 bases and V by 5 bases; bases with no gene match: 10. Per the germline V gene, CDR1 is SNHLY and CDR2 is FYNNEI. This CDR3 spans 15 amino acids. CDR3 sequence reads: CASSRLAGGLVEQYF. CDR3 nucleotides: TGTGCCAGCAGTAGGTTAGCGGGAGGGTTAGTTGAGCAGTACTTC.

J is TRBJ2-1 and V is TRBV2; 7 nucleotides align to TRBD2. The CDR3 covers 15 residues. Germline values: CDR1 SNHLY, CDR2 FYNNEI. V shed 2 bases, J shed 2 bases, and the junction held 3 bases outside the gene matches. The CDR3 bases are TGTGCCAGCAGTGAATCCGGACTAGCCTACAATGAGCAGTTCTTC. Translating gives CASSESGLAYNEQFF. Full variable domain (remainder filled in from reference TRBV2 and TRBJ2-1): EPEVTQTPSHQVTQMGQEVILRCVPISNHLYFYWYRQILGQKVEFLVSFYNNEISEKSEIFDDQFSVERPDGSNFTLKIRSTKLEDSAMYFCASSESGLAYNEQFFGPGTRLTVL.

V and J are TRBV23-1 and TRBJ1-5; no clear D gene. TRBV23-1 is an open reading frame, and its role is uncertain. Trimming took off 0 bases at V and 0 bases at J, with 6 bases between the two ends. CDR3 length: 15 residues. CDR3 sequence: CASSQSEVSNQPQHF. In DNA form, the CDR3 reads TGCGCCAGCAGTCAATCAGAGGTTAGCAATCAGCCCCAGCATTTT.

The rearrangement links TRBV19 to TRBJ2-2; D call uncertain. CDR1 is LNHDA, CDR2 SQIVND, per germline (reference sequence). V gave up 6 bases and J gave up 7 bases, with 21 bases separating them. There are 16 residues in the CDR3. DNA for the CDR3: TGTGCCAGTAGCAACATGGTGGGCACCATGGGCGGGGAGCTGTTTTTT. Translation gives CASSNMVGTMGGELFF. The whole variable domain, filled in from reference TRBV19 and TRBJ2-2, reads DGGITQSPKYLFRKEGQNVTLSCEQNLNHDAMYWYRQDPGQGLRLIYYSQIVNDFQKGDIAEGYSVSREKKESFPLTVTSAQKNPTAFYLCASSNMVGTMGGELFFGEGSRLTVL.

This clone was detected only once. The genes are TRBV11-2 and TRBJ1-3; D not certain. Germline values: CDR1 SGHAT, CDR2 FQNNGV. Trimming shortened V by 5 bases and J by 0 bases, and 11 bases separated the two germline ends. The CDR3 spans 15 residues. CDR3 in amino acids: CASSDGASSGNTIYF. Here the CDR3 DNA reads TGTGCCAGCAGCGACGGAGCCTCCTCTGGAAACACCATATATTTT.

V usage is TRBV3-1 (or the pseudogene TRBV3-2) and J usage is TRBJ1-6, with 8 bases that match TRBD1. The CDR3 runs 15 residues. CDR1 LGHDT and CDR2 YNNKEL come from the germline V gene (reference sequence). The junction had 9 bases not matched to a gene; V was cut back by 5 bases and J by 9 bases. CDR3 loop: CASSMDRAFGSPLHF. In nucleotides, the CDR3 is TGTGCCAGCAGCATGGACAGGGCTTTTGGTTCACCCCTCCACTTT.

V usage is TRBV19 and J usage is TRBJ1-5; D perhaps matches TRBD1 (6 bases). CDR3 size: 16 residues. CDR1 and CDR2 (germline): LNHDA, SQIVND (reference sequence). Trimming pared 1 base from V and 5 bases from J, leaving 15 bases between. The CDR3 nucleotides read TGTGCCAGTAGTATAGGAGTACAGGGCACCCATCAGCCCCAGCATTTT. It translates to CASSIGVQGTHQPQHF.

The chain uses TRBV11-2 and TRBJ1-2; 7 bases line up with TRBD1. Germline V gene data show CDR1 as SGHAT and CDR2 as FQNNGV. This CDR3 has 16 residues. After removal of 5 bases from V and 2 bases from J, the junction contained 11 bases not matched to a gene. CDR3 bases: TGTGCCAGCAGCCCGGCTCGGGCAGGGGGGAACTATGGCTACACCTTC. Translated, it gives CASSPARAGGNYGYTF.

The chain couples TRBV5-1 to TRBJ1-2; 7 positions agree with TRBD1. With 1 base clipped from V and 4 bases from J, the junction kept 7 bases outside the gene matches. The CDR3 consists of 15 residues. CDR1 and CDR2 (germline): SGHRS, YFSETQ. CDR3 residues: CASSLYPGQPYGYTF. The DNA of the CDR3 is TGCGCCAGCAGCTTGTATCCGGGACAGCCCTATGGCTACACCTTC.

This chain links TRBV9 with TRBJ1-1, with 9 bases fitting TRBD1. Looked up from germline, CDR1 is SGDLS and CDR2 is YYNGEE. The V and J ends lost 4 bases and 1 base, in that order; junction bases with no gene match: 5. The CDR3 totals 15 residues. CDR3 coding DNA: TGTGCCAGCAGCCCCACAGGGGGCGCGAACACTGAAGCTTTCTTT. Translation gives CASSPTGGANTEAFF.

This chain joins TRBV6-4 and TRBJ2-7; 12 positions match TRBD1. V trimming: 6 bases; J trimming: 7 bases; junction bases outside the gene matches: 4. Germline assignment: CDR1 MRHNA and CDR2 SNTAGT. CDR3 length: 13 amino acids. This CDR3 reads CASRGQGAREQYF. The CDR3 nucleotides are TGTGCCAGCAGGGGACAGGGGGCGAGGGAGCAGTACTTC.